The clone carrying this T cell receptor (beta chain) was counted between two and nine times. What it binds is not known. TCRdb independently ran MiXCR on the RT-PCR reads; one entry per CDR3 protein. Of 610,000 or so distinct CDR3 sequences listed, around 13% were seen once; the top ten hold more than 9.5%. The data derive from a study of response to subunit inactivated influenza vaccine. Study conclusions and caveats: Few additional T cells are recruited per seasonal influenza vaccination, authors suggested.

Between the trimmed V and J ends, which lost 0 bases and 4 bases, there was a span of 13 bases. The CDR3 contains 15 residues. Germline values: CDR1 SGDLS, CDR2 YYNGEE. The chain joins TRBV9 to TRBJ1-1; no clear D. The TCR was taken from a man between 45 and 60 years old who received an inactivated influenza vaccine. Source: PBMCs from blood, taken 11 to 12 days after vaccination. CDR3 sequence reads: CASSVGSQSSTEAFF. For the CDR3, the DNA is TGTGCCAGCAGCGTAGGAAGTCAGTCGAGCACTGAAGCTTTCTTT.